What follows is one T cell receptor beta chain and its context. The antigen remains undetermined. These data originate in a study of T cells expressing NK-cell markers. Study conclusions and caveats: Among CD8+ T cells from 5 to 7 donors, dominant NKG2C+ clonotypes accounted for 1.0-7.0%.

5'RACE template switching with UMIs generated TCR beta cDNA. TCRdb re-called the 5' RACE reads; every CDR3 protein appears as one record, without DNA. This table lists roughly 420,000 distinct CDR3 sequences. The CDR3 is made up of 17 amino acids. V and J are TRBV12-3 or TRBV12-4 and TRBJ2-4; TCRdb reports TRBD2, a call that lacks DNA to check it against. This TCR came from a woman between 18 and 70 years old in good health. The source material was blood T cells: a sorted CD56 or NKG2C T cell subset, CD4+ or CD8+ T cells, or bulk PBMC T cells (not recorded which). The CDR3 reads CASSLVGLAGGKNIQYF.